The source of this T cell receptor beta chain is a study of CD8 T cells in Susac syndrome. The CDR3 contains 19 residues. Germline CDR1 and CDR2: KGHSH and LQKENI. V lost 2 bases, J lost 1 base, and 12 bases stayed unmatched. Reverse transcription of about 0.5 to 1 ug RNA was performed with random hexamers. The amplification used immunoSEQ multiplex PCR on TCR beta CDR3; it spanned 54 Vbeta and 13 Jbeta. TCRdb reanalysed the immunoSEQ multiplex PCR reads using MiXCR and keeps one entry per CDR3 protein. Here the sample spans about 170,000 distinct CDR3 sequences, under 95% being singletons. Sequenced material: CD4+ T cells from PBMCs. The chain employs TRBV18 and TRBJ2-2, with TRBD1 identical over 8 bases. This receptor was taken from a human donor with multiple sclerosis. This CDR3 reads CASSPWQGANLKNTGELFF. The CDR3 DNA reads TGTGCCAGCTCACCATGGCAGGGGGCCAATCTAAAGAACACCGGGGAGCTGTTTTTT. The full variable domain, completed using reference TRBV18 and TRBJ2-2, is NAGVMQNPRHLVRRRGQEARLRCSPMKGHSHVYWYRQLPEEGLKFMVYLQKENIIDESGMPKERFSAEFPKEGPSILRIQQVVRGDSAAYFCASSPWQGANLKNTGELFFGEGSRLTVL.